This TCR beta chain was identified during a study of human versus mouse CDR3 diversity and MHC coevolution. The wider study: Reported immunoSEQ sensitivity was one in 200,000 T cells, with reduced amplification bias. Study-wide points: Some 1.6 million TCR beta clonotypes were estimated for humans, the largest repertoire.

A remark on this clone: Its antigen is unidentified.

This CDR3 has 20 amino acids. V lost 2 bases to trimming and J lost 5 bases; unmatched junction nucleotides: 18. Data came from immunoSEQ multiplex PCR; TCRdb stores just in-frame clones and leaves some out. The table includes 60,000 to 95,000 clones, around 92% detected once. The chain links TRBV23-1 to TRBJ2-2; 9 bases match TRBD2. TRBV23-1 is flagged as an ORF with uncertain function. The clonotype originates from a person aged 30 to 69 in good health. Sequencing was performed on naive CD4+ T cells from blood. Documented subset: CD45RO-negative CD62L-positive naive CD4 T cells. The CDR3 loop is CASSQPTIFLGLADTGELFF. The CDR3 nucleotides read TGCGCCAGCAGTCAACCCACCATCTTTTTGGGACTAGCAGATACCGGGGAGCTGTTTTTT.